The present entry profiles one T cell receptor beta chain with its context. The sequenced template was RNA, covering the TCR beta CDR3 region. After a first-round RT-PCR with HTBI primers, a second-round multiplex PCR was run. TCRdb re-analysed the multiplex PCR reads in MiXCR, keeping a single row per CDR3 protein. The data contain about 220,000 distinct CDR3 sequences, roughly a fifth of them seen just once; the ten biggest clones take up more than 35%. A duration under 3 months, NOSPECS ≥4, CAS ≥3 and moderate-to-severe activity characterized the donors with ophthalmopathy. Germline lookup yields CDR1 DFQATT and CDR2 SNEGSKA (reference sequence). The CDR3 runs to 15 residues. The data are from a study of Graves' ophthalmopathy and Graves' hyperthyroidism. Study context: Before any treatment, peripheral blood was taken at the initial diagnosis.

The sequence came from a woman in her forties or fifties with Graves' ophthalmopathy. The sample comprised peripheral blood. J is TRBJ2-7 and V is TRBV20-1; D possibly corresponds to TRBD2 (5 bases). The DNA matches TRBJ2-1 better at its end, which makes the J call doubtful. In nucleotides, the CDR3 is TGCAGTGCTACCCCCCTAGAGGGATCAGCCTACGAGCAGTTCTTC. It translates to CSATPLEGSAYEQFF.